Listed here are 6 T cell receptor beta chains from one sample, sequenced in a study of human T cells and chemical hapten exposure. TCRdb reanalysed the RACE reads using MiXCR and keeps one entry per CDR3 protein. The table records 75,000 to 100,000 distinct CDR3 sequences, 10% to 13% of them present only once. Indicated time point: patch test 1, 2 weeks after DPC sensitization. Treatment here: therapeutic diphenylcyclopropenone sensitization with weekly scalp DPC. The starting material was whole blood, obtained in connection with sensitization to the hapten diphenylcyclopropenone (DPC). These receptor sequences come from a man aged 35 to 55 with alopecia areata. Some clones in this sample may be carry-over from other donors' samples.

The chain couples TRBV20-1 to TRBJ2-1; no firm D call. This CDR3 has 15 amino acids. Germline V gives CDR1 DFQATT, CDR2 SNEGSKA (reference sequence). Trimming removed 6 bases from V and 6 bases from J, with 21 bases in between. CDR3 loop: CSANRLNPNSNEQFF. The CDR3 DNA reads TGCAGTGCCAACCGACTCAACCCTAACTCCAATGAGCAGTTCTTC.

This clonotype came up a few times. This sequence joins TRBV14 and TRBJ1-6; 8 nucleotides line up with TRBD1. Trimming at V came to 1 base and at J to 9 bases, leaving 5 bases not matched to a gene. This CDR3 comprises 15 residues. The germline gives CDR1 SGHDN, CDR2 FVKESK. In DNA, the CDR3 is TGTGCCAGCAGCCAAGGCGCAGGGGGCTTTTCACCCCTCCACTTT. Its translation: CASSQGAGGFSPLHF. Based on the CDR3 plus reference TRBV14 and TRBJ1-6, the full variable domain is EAGVTQFPSHSVIEKGQTVTLRCDPISGHDNLYWYRRVMGKEIKFLLHFVKESKQDESGMPNNRFLAERTGGTYSTLKVQPAELEDSGVYFCASSQGAGGFSPLHFGNGTRLTVT.

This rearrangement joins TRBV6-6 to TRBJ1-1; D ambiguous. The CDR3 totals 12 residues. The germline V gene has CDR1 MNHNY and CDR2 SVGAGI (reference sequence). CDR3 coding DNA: TGTGCTTCAACGGCGGTGAACACTGAAGCTTTCTTT. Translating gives CASTAVNTEAFF.

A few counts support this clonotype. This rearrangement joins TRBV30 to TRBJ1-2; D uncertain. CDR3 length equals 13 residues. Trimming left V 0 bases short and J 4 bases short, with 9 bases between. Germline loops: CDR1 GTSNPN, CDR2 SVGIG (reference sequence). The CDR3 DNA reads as TGTGCCTGGAGTGTACAGTCAGCCTATGGCTACACCTTC. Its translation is CAWSVQSAYGYTF.

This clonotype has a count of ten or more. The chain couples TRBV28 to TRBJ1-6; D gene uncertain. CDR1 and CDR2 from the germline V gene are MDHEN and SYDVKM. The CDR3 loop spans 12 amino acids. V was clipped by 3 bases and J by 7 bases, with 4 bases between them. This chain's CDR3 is CASSLRNSPLHF. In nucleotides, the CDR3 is TGTGCCAGCAGTTTGCGAAATTCACCCCTCCACTTT. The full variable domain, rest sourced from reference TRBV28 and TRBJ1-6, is DVKVTQSSRYLVKRTGEKVFLECVQDMDHENMFWYRQDPGLGLRLIYFSYDVKMKEKGDIPEGYSVSREKKERFSLILESASTNQTSMYLCASSLRNSPLHFGNGTRLTVT.

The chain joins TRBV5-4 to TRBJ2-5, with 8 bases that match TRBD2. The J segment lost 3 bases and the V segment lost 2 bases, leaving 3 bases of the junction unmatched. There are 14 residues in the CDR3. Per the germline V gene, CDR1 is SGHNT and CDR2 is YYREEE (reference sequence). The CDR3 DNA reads TGTGCCAGCAGCTTTACAGCGGGAGAAGAGACCCAGTACTTC. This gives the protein CASSFTAGEETQYF.